The sequence of this T cell receptor (beta chain) was determined in a study of B cell selection in AIRE deficiency. Study-wide points: Approximately 31% of healthy-shared Treg sequences were found among patient Tconv cells. Only about 9.3% of 3,500 to 4,500 shared Treg sequences were patient-specific; less than 40% healthy-specific. Shorter CDR3s marked shared Treg sequences, biased toward few non-templated insertions.

As concerns this clone: Its antigen is undetermined. Other DNA sequences in the same sample also yield this CDR3.

V lost 6 bases, J lost 0 bases, and 9 bases stayed unmatched. This CDR3 is built from 18 residues. The germline V gene has CDR1 LNHNV and CDR2 YYDKDF (reference sequence). The sorted conventional CD4 T cells were gated as CD4+CD127+. The authors' processing: Pooled conventional T cells gave about 11x10^4 patient and some 150,000 donor TCRbeta sequences. Clones were read by immunoSEQ multiplex PCR, and TCRdb kept only the in-frame ones, dropping some. V, J and clone size are those of that table, while D and trimming were read from the DNA. Of about 24,000 clones in the sample, roughly 96% were seen once.

V is TRBV15 and J is TRBJ1-3; 12 bases align to TRBD1. Sequences were obtained from CD4+CD127+ conventional T cells sorted from PBMCs. The receptor comes from a human donor in good health. CDR3 nucleotides: TGTGCCACCAGAGCGGGACAGGGGGCATCTAACTCTGGAAACACCATATATTTT. Its translation is CATRAGQGASNSGNTIYF. Together with reference TRBV15 and TRBJ1-3, the CDR3 gives the full variable domain: DAMVIQNPRYQVTQFGKPVTLSCSQTLNHNVMYWYQQKSSQAPKLLFHYYDKDFNNEADTPDNFQSRRPNTSFCFLDIRSPGLGDTAMYLCATRAGQGASNSGNTIYFGEGSWLTVV.